This TCR beta chain emerged from a study of tumor-infiltrating lymphocytes in primary liver carcinoma. The researchers obtained blood RNA from unsorted whole blood and also extracted germline DNA. Chronic HBV infection was present, with no prior treatment. A primer in the constant region served to generate TCR beta cDNA from around 500 ng of total RNA. Nested multiplex PCR, run for three rounds with slightly modified ARM-PCR, yielded TCR beta libraries. The opening two PCR rounds, ten to eleven cycles each, paired TRBV1-TRBV30 forward primers with a C-beta reverse primer. From the multiplex PCR reads, TCRdb called clonotypes with MiXCR, one entry per CDR3 protein. The table includes 300,000 to 350,000 distinct CDR3 sequences, approximately 65% detected once. Germline V gene data show CDR1 as SGHAT and CDR2 as FQNNGV. The CDR3 runs to 13 residues. Deletions cut 5 bases from V and 3 bases from J, with 8 bases between.

In this sample, this clonotype turned up many times. The receptor's source is a man aged 40-49 years with primary liver carcinoma and hepatitis B virus infection. The rearrangement joins TRBV11-2 to TRBJ1-3; D ambiguous. Specimen: peripheral blood. DNA for the CDR3: TGTGCCAGCAGCCCACTCAATGGAAACACCATATATTTT. Protein: CASSPLNGNTIYF.